Listed here are 8 T cell receptor beta chains from one sample, sequenced in a study of shared clonotypes between healthy human individuals. Measured with immunoSEQ multiplex PCR; TCRdb has only the in-frame clones, and not every one. The sample lists about 2.3 million clones, roughly 92% occurring once. The specimen was naive CD4+ T cells from PBMCs. Documented subset: CD45RA+ positively selected. The receptors here all came from a man between 18 and 29 years old in good health. Some clones in this sample may be carry-over from other donors' samples.

The rearrangement uses TRBV5-1 and TRBJ2-7, with D tentatively TRBD1 (6 bases). Germline assignment: CDR1 SGHRS and CDR2 YFSETQ. Trimming removed 5 bases from V and 3 bases from J, with 15 bases in between. CDR3 size: 14 residues. CDR3 DNA sequence: TGCGCCAGCAGTCTACAGGGCCCCCTCTACGAGCAGTACTTC. This sequence encodes CASSLQGPLYEQYF.

On this clone itself: Other DNA variants within this sample encode the same CDR3. This chain joins TRBV27 and TRBJ2-7, with D perhaps matching TRBD2 (6 bases). The CDR3 spans 13 residues. CDR1 is MNHEY and CDR2 is SMNVEV in the germline V gene (reference sequence). Trimming took off 5 bases at V and 4 bases at J, with 12 bases between the two ends. The CDR3 spells CASSPSVTYEQYF. DNA of the CDR3: TGTGCCAGCAGTCCTAGCGTTACTTACGAGCAGTACTTC.

This clone was seen more than once but under ten times. The chain links TRBV28 to TRBJ1-2; no reliable D call. Deletions cut 5 bases from V and 3 bases from J, with 10 bases between. Germline CDR1 is MDHEN and CDR2 is SYDVKM. CDR3 length: 13 amino acids. The CDR3 here is CASSPPSDYGYTF. DNA of the CDR3: TGTGCCAGCAGTCCGCCGAGCGACTATGGCTACACCTTC.

The chain couples TRBV7-3 to TRBJ2-2; TRBD2 is a possible D gene (6 bases). Looked up from germline, CDR1 is SGHTA and CDR2 is FQGTGA. V shed 4 bases and J shed 4 bases, with 10 bases lying between them. The CDR3 has 14 amino acids. CDR3 sequence (DNA): TGTGCCAGCAGCTCCGGGAGTGGCACCGGGGAGCTGTTTTTT. Protein: CASSSGSGTGELFF.

The chain combines TRBV5-1 with TRBJ1-5, with D tentatively TRBD1 (5 bases). From germline, CDR1 is SGHRS and CDR2 YFSETQ. Trimming removed 4 bases at V and 2 bases at J, with 10 bases between. The CDR3 runs 14 residues. CDR3 sequence reads: CASSPMGRNQPQHF. The CDR3 DNA follows: TGCGCCAGCAGCCCTATGGGACGCAATCAGCCCCAGCATTTT.

The V call is TRBV5-1, the J call TRBJ2-5, with 14 bases aligning to TRBD2. The CDR3 is made up of 16 amino acids. Germline CDR1 is SGHRS and CDR2 is YFSETQ. V lost 4 bases to trimming and J lost 5 bases; unmatched junction nucleotides: 7. CDR3 coding DNA: TGCGCCAGCAGCGTGGGGGGACTAGCGGGAGTGGAGACCCAGTACTTC. The encoded protein is CASSVGGLAGVETQYF.

The chain combines TRBV6-1 with TRBJ2-1; D perhaps matches TRBD2 (6 bases). The germline V gene encodes CDR1 MNHNS and CDR2 SASEGT. This CDR3 spans 16 amino acids. V lost 1 base to trimming and J lost 2 bases, with 12 bases between them. CDR3 DNA sequence: TGTGCCAGCAGTGAAGTCAGCGGGTATCCCTACAATGAGCAGTTCTTC. It is translated as CASSEVSGYPYNEQFF.

The chain combines TRBV5-1 with TRBJ2-5; D ambiguous. This CDR3 has 13 amino acids. Germline V gene lookup returns CDR1 SGHRS and CDR2 YFSETQ. Trimming cost V 0 bases and J 1 base, with 4 bases left between them. The CDR3, as DNA: TGCGCCAGCAGCTTGGTTATCCAAGAGACCCAGTACTTC. Protein: CASSLVIQETQYF.